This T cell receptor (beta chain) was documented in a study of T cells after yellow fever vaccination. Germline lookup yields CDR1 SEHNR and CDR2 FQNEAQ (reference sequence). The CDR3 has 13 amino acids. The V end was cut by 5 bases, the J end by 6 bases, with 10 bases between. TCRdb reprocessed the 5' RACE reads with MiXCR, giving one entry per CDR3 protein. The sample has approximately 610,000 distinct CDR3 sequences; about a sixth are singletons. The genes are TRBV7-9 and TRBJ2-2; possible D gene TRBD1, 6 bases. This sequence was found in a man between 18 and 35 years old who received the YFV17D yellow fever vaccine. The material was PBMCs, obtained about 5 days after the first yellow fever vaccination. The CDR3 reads CASSVTGPGELFF. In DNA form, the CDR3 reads TGTGCCAGCAGCGTAACAGGGCCCGGGGAGCTGTTTTTT.